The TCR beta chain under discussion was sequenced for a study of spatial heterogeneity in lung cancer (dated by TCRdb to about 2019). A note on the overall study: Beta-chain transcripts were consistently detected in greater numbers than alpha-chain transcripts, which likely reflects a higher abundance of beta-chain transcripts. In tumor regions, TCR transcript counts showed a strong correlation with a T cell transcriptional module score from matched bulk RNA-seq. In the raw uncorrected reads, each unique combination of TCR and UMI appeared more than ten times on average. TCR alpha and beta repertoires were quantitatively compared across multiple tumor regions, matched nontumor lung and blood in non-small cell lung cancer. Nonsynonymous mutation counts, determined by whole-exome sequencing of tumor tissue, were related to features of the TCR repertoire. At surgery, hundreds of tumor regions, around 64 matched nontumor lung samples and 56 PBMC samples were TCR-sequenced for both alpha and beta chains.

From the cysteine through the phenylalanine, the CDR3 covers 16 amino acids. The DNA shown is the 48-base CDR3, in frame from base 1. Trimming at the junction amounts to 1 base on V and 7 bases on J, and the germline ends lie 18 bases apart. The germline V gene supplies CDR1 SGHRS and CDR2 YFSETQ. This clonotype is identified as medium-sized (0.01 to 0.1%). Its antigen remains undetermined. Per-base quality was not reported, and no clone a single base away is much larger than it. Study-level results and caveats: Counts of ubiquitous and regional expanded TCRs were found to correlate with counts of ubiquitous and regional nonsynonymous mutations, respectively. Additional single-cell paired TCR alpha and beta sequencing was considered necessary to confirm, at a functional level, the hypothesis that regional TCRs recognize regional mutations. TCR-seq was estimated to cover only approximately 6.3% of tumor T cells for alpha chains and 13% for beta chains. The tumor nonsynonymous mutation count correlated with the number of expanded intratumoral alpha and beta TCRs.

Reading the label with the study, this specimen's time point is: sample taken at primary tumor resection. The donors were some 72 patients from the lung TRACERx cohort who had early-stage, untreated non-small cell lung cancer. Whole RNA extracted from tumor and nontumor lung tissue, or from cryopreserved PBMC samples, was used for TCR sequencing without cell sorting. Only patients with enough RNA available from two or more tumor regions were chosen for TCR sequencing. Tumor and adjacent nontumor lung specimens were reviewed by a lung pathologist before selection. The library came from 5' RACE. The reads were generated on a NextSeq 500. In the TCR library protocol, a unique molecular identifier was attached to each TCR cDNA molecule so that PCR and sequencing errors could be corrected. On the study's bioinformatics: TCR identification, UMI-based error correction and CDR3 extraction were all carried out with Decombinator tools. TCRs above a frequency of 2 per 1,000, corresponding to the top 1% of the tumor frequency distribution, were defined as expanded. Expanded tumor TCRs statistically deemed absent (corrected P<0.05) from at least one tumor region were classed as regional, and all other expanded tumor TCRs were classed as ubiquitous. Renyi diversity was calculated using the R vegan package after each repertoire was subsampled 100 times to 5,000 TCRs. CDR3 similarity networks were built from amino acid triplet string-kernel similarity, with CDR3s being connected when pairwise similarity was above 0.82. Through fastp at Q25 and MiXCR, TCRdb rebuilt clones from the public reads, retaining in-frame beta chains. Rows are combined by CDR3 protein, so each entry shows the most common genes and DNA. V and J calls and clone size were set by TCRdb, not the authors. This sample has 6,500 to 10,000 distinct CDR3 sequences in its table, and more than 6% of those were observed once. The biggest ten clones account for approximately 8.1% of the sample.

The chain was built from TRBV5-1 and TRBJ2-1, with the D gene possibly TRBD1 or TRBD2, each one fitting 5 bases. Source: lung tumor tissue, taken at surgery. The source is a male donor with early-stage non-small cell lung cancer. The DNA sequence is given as TGCGCCAGCAGCTTGCCCGGGACCGTGGGGGTGAATGAGCAGTTCTTC. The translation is CASSLPGTVGVNEQFF. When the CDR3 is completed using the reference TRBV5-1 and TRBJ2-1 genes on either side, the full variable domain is KAGVTQTPRYLIKTRGQQVTLSCSPISGHRSVSWYQQTPGQGLQFLFEYFSETQRNKGNFPGRFSGRQFSNSRSEMNVSTLELGDSALYLCASSLPGTVGVNEQFFGPGTRLTVL.